The 23 T cell receptor beta chains below were found in one sample sequenced in a study of blood T cell repertoires in COVID-19. This table comes from immunoSEQ multiplex PCR, and its TCRdb copy is limited to in-frame clones, with some not included. The table has 88,000 or so clones, 86% seen once. The sample taken for sequencing was peripheral blood. These receptors originate from a man between 60 and 75 years old with acute or convalescent COVID-19.

This clone was counted once. The chain couples TRBV28 to TRBJ2-7, with unresolved D. V lost 5 bases, J lost 6 bases, and 8 bases lay in between. CDR1 MDHEN and CDR2 SYDVKM come from the germline V gene. The CDR3 covers 11 residues. CDR3 sequence: CASSPLFEQYF. CDR3 nucleotides: TGTGCCAGCAGTCCCTTGTTCGAGCAGTACTTC.

This CDR3 is CASNLHPGRTQYF. CDR3 coding DNA: TGTGCCAGCAACCTCCACCCGGGGAGGACCCAGTACTTC. The chain recombines TRBV12-3 or TRBV12-4 with TRBJ2-5; D is perhaps TRBD2 (5 bases). The CDR3 runs to 13 residues. V lost 7 bases and J lost 7, with 16 bases in between.

Here the CDR3 reads CASSQTTDGCNYGYTF. The CDR3 coding sequence is TGCGCCAGCAGTCAAACCACAGACGGATGTAACTATGGCTACACCTTC. The chain recombines TRBV23-1 with TRBJ1-2; D unclear. TRBV23-1 is an ORF, with its function uncertain. Trimming took 2 bases from V and 1 from J, leaving 14 bases between them. This CDR3 is built from 16 residues.

The chain links TRBV12-3 or TRBV12-4 to TRBJ1-2, with D hard to call. V shed 1 base and J shed 8 bases, with 11 bases lying between them. The CDR3 has 13 amino acids. CDR3 sequence (DNA): TGTGCCAGCAGTTTAGATAGTGAAACGGGCTACACCTTC. It is translated as CASSLDSETGYTF.

This rearrangement joins TRBV6-5 to TRBJ1-1; possible D gene TRBD1, 5 bases. The CDR3 contains 14 residues. CDR1 is MNHEY, CDR2 SVGAGI, per germline. Trimming removed 6 bases at V and 0 bases at J, with 11 bases between. The CDR3 loop is CASRLGQVNTEAFF. CDR3 nucleotides: TGTGCCAGCAGGCTAGGACAAGTGAACACTGAAGCTTTCTTT.

This clone was counted a few times. The V call is TRBV7-8, the J call TRBJ2-7; D may be TRBD2 (5 bases). V was shortened by 5 bases and J by 10 bases, with 15 bases between the two germline ends. Germline V gene lookup returns CDR1 SGHVS and CDR2 FQNEAQ. The CDR3 has 12 residues. The CDR3 loop is CASSQSRDVQYF. The CDR3 region has the DNA TGTGCCAGCAGCCAGAGTCGGGATGTTCAGTACTTC.

The chain carries TRBV7-2 and TRBJ2-3, with TRBD2 matching 8 bases. Germline V lookup: CDR1 SGHTA, CDR2 FQGNSA. V dropped 2 bases and J dropped 1; count of bases not matched to a gene: 2. CDR3 length: 15 residues. CDR3 in DNA: TGTGCCAGCAGCTTACAAGCGGGAGGCACAGATACGCAGTATTTT. Amino acid sequence: CASSLQAGGTDTQYF.

The chain uses TRBV30 and TRBJ1-2; no firm D call. The germline V gene encodes CDR1 GTSNPN and CDR2 SVGIG (reference sequence). This CDR3 is 11 amino acids long. V lost 1 base and J 4 bases, leaving 4 bases between the germline ends. The CDR3 sequence: CAWSALYGYTF. CDR3 sequence (DNA): TGTGCCTGGAGTGCACTCTATGGCTACACCTTC. Based on the CDR3 plus reference TRBV30 and TRBJ1-2, the full variable domain is SQTIHQWPATLVQPVGSPLSLECTVEGTSNPNLYWYRQAAGRGLQLLFYSVGIGQISSEVPQNLSASRPQDRQFILSSKKLLLSDSGFYLCAWSALYGYTFGSGTRLTVV.

This clone was observed a single time. The chain is built from TRBV3-1 (or the pseudogene TRBV3-2) and TRBJ2-7; tentatively, D is TRBD1 (6 bases). CDR3 length: 13 residues. V was trimmed by 4 bases and J by 3 bases, leaving 10 bases between them. Germline CDR1 reads LGHDT; CDR2 reads YNNKEL (reference sequence). The CDR3 DNA reads as TGTGCCAGCAGCCCAGGACAGCTCTACGAGCAGTACTTC. Residues: CASSPGQLYEQYF.

The chain is built from TRBV5-6 and TRBJ1-3; D uncertain. Trimming removed 0 bases at V and 7 bases at J, with 5 bases between. This CDR3 is 12 amino acids long. CDR1 and CDR2 from the germline V gene are SGHDT and YYEEEE. In DNA form, the CDR3 reads TGTGCCAGCAGCTTGGACCGGAACACCATATATTTT. It codes for CASSLDRNTIYF.

The rearrangement uses TRBV5-4 and TRBJ1-1, with 7 bases aligning to TRBD1. The germline V gene encodes CDR1 SGHNT and CDR2 YYREEE (reference sequence). Trimming removed 4 bases from V and 2 bases from J; junction bases left unmatched: 8. The CDR3 spans 15 residues. This chain's CDR3 is CASSKDRITNTEAFF. The CDR3 DNA follows: TGTGCCAGCAGCAAGGACAGGATCACTAACACTGAAGCTTTCTTT. The full variable domain, its missing parts supplied by reference TRBV5-4 and TRBJ1-1, is ETGVTQSPTHLIKTRGQQVTLRCSSQSGHNTVSWYQQALGQGPQFIFQYYREEENGRGNFPPRFSGLQFPNYSSELNVNALELDDSALYLCASSKDRITNTEAFFGQGTRLTVV.

The chain carries TRBV7-9 and TRBJ2-1, with TRBD2 identical over 13 bases. Losses at the gene ends were 1 base for V and 9 bases for J; bases not matched to a gene: 6. This CDR3 contains 16 residues. Germline V gives CDR1 SEHNR, CDR2 FQNEAQ (reference sequence). This CDR3 reads CASSLGGTSGIGEQFF. The CDR3 nucleotides are TGTGCCAGCAGCTTAGGTGGGACTAGCGGGATAGGTGAGCAGTTCTTC.

This sequence joins TRBV12-3 or TRBV12-4 and TRBJ2-7; the D is unclear. Trimming stripped 2 bases from V and 0 bases from J, with 5 bases between. This CDR3 contains 13 residues. CDR3 amino acids: CASSLSASYEQYF. DNA of the CDR3: TGTGCCAGCAGTTTAAGCGCCTCCTACGAGCAGTACTTC.

This chain uses TRBV9 with TRBJ2-1, with D maybe TRBD2 (5 bases). Germline V lookup: CDR1 SGDLS, CDR2 YYNGEE. Trimming took 3 bases from V and 1 from J, leaving 20 bases between them. This CDR3 region has 18 residues. The CDR3 DNA sequence: TGTGCCAGCAGCGGACCCACACGGGGAGCGGTATCCTACAATGAGCAGTTCTTC. Translating it yields CASSGPTRGAVSYNEQFF.

This clone was observed a single time. This chain links TRBV7-2 with TRBJ1-2; 9 bases are a match to TRBD1. The CDR3 runs 16 residues. Germline values: CDR1 SGHTA, CDR2 FQGNSA. The V segment lost 0 bases and the J segment 8 bases; nucleotides outside the gene matches: 10. This CDR3 reads CASSLASKGQGWGYTF. In nucleotides, the CDR3 is TGTGCCAGCAGCTTAGCATCGAAGGGACAGGGTTGGGGCTACACCTTC. The full variable domain, its missing parts supplied by reference TRBV7-2 and TRBJ1-2, is GAGVSQSPSNKVTEKGKDVELRCDPISGHTALYWYRQSLGQGLEFLIYFQGNSAPDKSGLPSDRFSAERTGGSVSTLTIQRTQQEDSAVYLCASSLASKGQGWGYTFGSGTRLTVV.

This clone was found a few times. V gene TRBV2 combines with J gene TRBJ1-5; D is ambiguous. V dropped 2 bases and J dropped 8 bases, with 16 bases sitting between them. The V gene's germline CDR1 is SNHLY and CDR2 FYNNEI. This CDR3 is 15 amino acids long. CDR3 sequence reads: CASSERLLAREPQHF. Written as DNA, the CDR3 is TGTGCCAGCAGTGAAAGATTATTAGCGCGGGAGCCCCAGCATTTT.

This chain joins TRBV5-1 and TRBJ2-5; D gene unclear. Trimming took off 1 base at V and 1 base at J, with 8 bases between the two ends. CDR1 and CDR2 from the germline V gene are SGHRS and YFSETQ. The CDR3 loop spans 14 amino acids. The chain's CDR3 is CASSLKESQETQYF. CDR3 DNA sequence: TGCGCCAGCAGCTTGAAAGAGTCCCAAGAGACCCAGTACTTC.

This chain links TRBV18 with TRBJ1-1; a weak D match, TRBD1 (5 bases). This CDR3 is built from 16 residues. The V end lost 1 base, the J end lost 0 bases, and 12 bases lay between the germline ends. CDR1 is KGHSH and CDR2 is LQKENI in the germline V gene. CDR3 DNA sequence: TGTGCCAGCTCACCACTCTTACGGGGGATGAACACTGAAGCTTTCTTT. It encodes CASSPLLRGMNTEAFF.

The chain couples TRBV2 to TRBJ1-2, with a possible D match to TRBD1 (5 bases). This CDR3 region has 14 residues. The V end lost 10 bases, the J end lost 2 bases, and 17 bases lay between the germline ends. Germline-derived CDR1 and CDR2 are SNHLY and FYNNEI. The CDR3 nucleotides read TGTGCCACCGCAGGGTGGGCAGGGAACTATGGCTACACCTTC. This sequence encodes CATAGWAGNYGYTF.

The chain carries TRBV30 and TRBJ1-2; D may be TRBD1 (5 bases). The CDR3 is 12 amino acids. V was shortened by 3 bases and J by 8 bases, with 13 bases between the two germline ends. Germline loops: CDR1 GTSNPN, CDR2 SVGIG (reference sequence). CDR3 coding DNA: TGTGCCTGGAGGGAGGGGACTTGGGGCTACACCTTC. It translates to CAWREGTWGYTF. The entire variable domain, with the rest obtained from reference TRBV30 and TRBJ1-2, is as follows: SQTIHQWPATLVQPVGSPLSLECTVEGTSNPNLYWYRQAAGRGLQLLFYSVGIGQISSEVPQNLSASRPQDRQFILSSKKLLLSDSGFYLCAWREGTWGYTFGSGTRLTVV.

The chain combines TRBV4-2 with TRBJ2-7, with 7 nucleotides matching TRBD2. Trimming took 1 base from V and 4 from J; bases not matched to a gene: 13. CDR1 and CDR2 from the germline V gene are LGHNA and YNFKEQ. CDR3 length: 17 amino acids. The CDR3 DNA reads TGTGCCAGCAGCCAAGGACCCTACTCCGCTAGCGGATACGAGCAGTACTTC. Encoded protein: CASSQGPYSASGYEQYF.

The rearrangement joins TRBV6-5 to TRBJ1-2; weak D call: TRBD1 (5 bases). This CDR3 region has 14 residues. V gave up 10 bases and J gave up 2 bases, with 17 bases separating them. CDR1 and CDR2 from the germline V gene are MNHEY and SVGAGI. The CDR3 is CATGPMTANYGYTF. DNA of the CDR3: TGTGCCACCGGTCCTATGACAGCAAACTATGGCTACACCTTC.

The chain couples TRBV5-1 to TRBJ2-5, with 8 bases aligning to TRBD2. Germline CDR1 SGHRS, CDR2 YFSETQ. V gave up 4 bases and J gave up 2 bases; unmatched junction bases: 4. The CDR3 has 14 amino acids. The CDR3 here is CASSSGTRQETQYF. DNA for the CDR3: TGCGCCAGCAGCAGCGGGACTAGACAAGAGACCCAGTACTTC.